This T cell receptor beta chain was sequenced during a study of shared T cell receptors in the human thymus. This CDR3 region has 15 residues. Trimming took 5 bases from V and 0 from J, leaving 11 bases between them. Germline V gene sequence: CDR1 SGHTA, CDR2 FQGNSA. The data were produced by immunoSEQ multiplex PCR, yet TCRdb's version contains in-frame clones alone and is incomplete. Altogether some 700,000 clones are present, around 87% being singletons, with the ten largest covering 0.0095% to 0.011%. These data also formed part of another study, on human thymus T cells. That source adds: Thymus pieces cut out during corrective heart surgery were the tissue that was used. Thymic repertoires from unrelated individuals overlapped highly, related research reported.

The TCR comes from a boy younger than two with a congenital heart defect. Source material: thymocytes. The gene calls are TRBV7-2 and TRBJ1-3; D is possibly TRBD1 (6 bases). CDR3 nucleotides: TGTGCCAGCAGCCAGGGAGGGGGCTCTGGAAACACCATATATTTT. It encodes CASSQGGGSGNTIYF. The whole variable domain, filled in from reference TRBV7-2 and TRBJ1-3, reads GAGVSQSPSNKVTEKGKDVELRCDPISGHTALYWYRQSLGQGLEFLIYFQGNSAPDKSGLPSDRFSAERTGGSVSTLTIQRTQQEDSAVYLCASSQGGGSGNTIYFGEGSWLTVV.